This T cell receptor (beta chain) was found in a study of OX40 agonist ivuxolimab in advanced cancers. Some clones are missing from TCRdb's copy, which holds only in-frame ones; the method was immunoSEQ multiplex PCR. Altogether 60,000 to 75,000 clones are present, around 87% being singletons, with the ten largest covering 3.9%. The sample holds a few counts of this clone. V was cut by 4 bases and J by 3 bases, with 7 bases left in between. CDR1 SGHAT and CDR2 FQNNGV come from the germline V gene. The CDR3 length is 14 residues. The chain combines TRBV11-2 with TRBJ2-6; no reliable D call. The source was CD4+ or CD8+ T cells sorted from blood, collected in a trial of the OX40 agonist ivuxolimab. The source is an adult with an advanced solid tumor such as melanoma, head and neck, liver or kidney cancer. CDR3 loop: CASSSPRGANVLTF. CDR3 DNA sequence: TGTGCCAGCAGCTCTCCCCGTGGGGCCAACGTCCTGACTTTC.